Presented here are 17 T cell receptor beta chains from one specimen sequenced in a study of CD8+CD57+ T cells in acquired aplastic anemia. TCR beta VDJ and CDR3 profiling used genomic DNA as template. TCRdb re-called the reads through MiXCR, storing one row per CDR3 protein. The sample gives about 200,000 distinct CDR3 sequences, 34% of which show up once; roughly 1.1% is in the top ten. The specimen sequenced was sorted CD4+, CD8+, or CD8+CD57+ T cells (not recorded which) from PBMCs. The receptors here all came from a human donor in good health, serving as a control.

This chain joins TRBV10-3 and TRBJ2-3; TRBD2 matches at 9 bases. Germline trimming cut 10 bases from V and 6 bases from J; bases unmatched to any gene: 20. Germline V gene lookup returns CDR1 ENHRY and CDR2 SYGVKD. The CDR3 extends over 17 amino acids. The CDR3 DNA follows: TGTGCCACCATAGGATTCGCTAGCGGGACCCTCACGGATACGCAGTATTTT. Its translation: CATIGFASGTLTDTQYF.

Concerning this clonotype itself: One junction end disagrees with the germline gene, perhaps due to a read error. In DNA form, the CDR3 reads TGCAGCGTGCGACAGGGGACTGACTATGGCAACACCTTC. This gives the protein CSVRQGTDYGNTF. The chain combines TRBV29-1 with TRBJ1-2, with TRBD1 matching over 8 bases. Germline V gene lookup returns CDR1 SQVTM and CDR2 ANQGSEA. The CDR3 has 13 amino acids. The whole variable domain, remainder taken from reference TRBV29-1 and TRBJ1-2, is SAVISQKPSRDICQRGTSLTIQCQVDSQVTMMFWYRQQPGQSLTLIATANQGSEATYESGFVIDKFPISRPNLTFSTLTVSNMSPEDSSIYLCSVRQGTDYGNTFGSGTRLTVV.

V gene TRBV29-1 combines with J gene TRBJ2-3, with 11 positions matching TRBD2. J lost 4 bases, V lost 7 bases, and 7 bases had no gene match. Germline CDR1 and CDR2: SQVTM and ANQGSEA. This CDR3 spans 14 amino acids. The CDR3 sequence is CSASGGSRADTQYF. In DNA form, the CDR3 reads TGCAGCGCTAGCGGGGGGTCTAGGGCAGATACGCAGTATTTT.

The genes are TRBV5-5 and TRBJ1-1; weak D call: TRBD1 (5 bases). V was trimmed by 2 bases and J by 5 bases, leaving 13 bases between them. Per germline, CDR1 SGHKS and CDR2 YYEKEE (reference sequence). The CDR3 runs to 14 residues. The CDR3 nucleotides read TGTGCCAGCAGCTTTCTTGACAGTCGGACTGAAGCTTTCTTT. Its translation is CASSFLDSRTEAFF.

This clonotype was counted only a few times. This chain links TRBV5-1 with TRBJ2-5; possibly TRBD1 or TRBD2 for D (6 bases each). Trimming removed 3 bases from V and 1 base from J, with 16 bases in between. Per the germline V gene, CDR1 is SGHRS and CDR2 is YFSETQ. This CDR3 has 16 residues. The CDR3 DNA reads TGCGCCAGCAGCTCTCCCTACGGAGGGGGCCAAGAGACCCAGTACTTC. As protein: CASSSPYGGGQETQYF.

This clonotype was counted once. The V call is TRBV19, the J call TRBJ1-3; D is undetermined. The CDR3 length is 15 residues. CDR1 LNHDA and CDR2 SQIVND come from the germline V gene (reference sequence). V lost 3 bases and J lost 0, with 9 bases in between. The CDR3 DNA reads TGTGCCAGTAGTATCGCCACGAGCTCTGGAAACACCATATATTTT. Its translation: CASSIATSSGNTIYF.

This clonotype was seen a handful of times. The rearrangement links TRBV18 to TRBJ2-5; 10 bases map to TRBD2. CDR1 is KGHSH, CDR2 LQKENI, per germline. The CDR3 consists of 16 residues. Trimming cost V 6 bases and J 5 bases; bases outside gene matches: 12. CDR3 DNA sequence: TGTGCCAGCTCTAGTCTAGCGGGGGCCACGAGGGAGACCCAGTACTTC. Its translation: CASSSLAGATRETQYF.

This clonotype was observed a few times. The rearrangement uses TRBV12-3 or TRBV12-4 and TRBJ1-5; weak D call: TRBD1 (6 bases). The CDR3 has 18 residues. V was pared by 2 bases and J by 3 bases, with 20 bases between. The CDR3 here is CASSLLQGKEASNQPQHF. For the CDR3, the DNA is TGTGCCAGCAGTTTACTTCAGGGGAAGGAGGCCTCCAATCAGCCCCAGCATTTT.

This clonotype has just a few counts. In nucleotides, the CDR3 is TGCAGCGTTGGGGACGGGGGCGGAGATACGCAGTATTTT. Amino acid sequence: CSVGDGGGDTQYF. This rearrangement joins TRBV29-1 to TRBJ2-3; either TRBD1 or TRBD2 may supply D (6 bases each). CDR1 SQVTM and CDR2 ANQGSEA come from the germline V gene. V was pared by 4 bases and J by 5 bases, with 13 bases between. The CDR3 covers 13 residues.

This clonotype was recorded many times. The chain uses TRBV7-9 and TRBJ2-1, with TRBD2 matching 11 bases. From germline, CDR1 is SEHNR and CDR2 FQNEAQ (reference sequence). The CDR3 covers 16 residues. V shed 1 base, J shed 3 bases, and the junction held 2 bases outside the gene matches. The CDR3 loop reads CASSLVLAGVYNEQFF. The DNA of the CDR3 is TGTGCCAGCAGCTTAGTACTAGCGGGAGTCTACAATGAGCAGTTCTTC.

This clonotype was observed many times. The chain combines TRBV20-1 with TRBJ2-2, with no clear D. CDR1 DFQATT and CDR2 SNEGSKA come from the germline V gene (reference sequence). The CDR3 consists of 14 residues. V dropped 4 bases and J dropped 5 bases, with 14 bases sitting between them. CDR3 sequence reads: CSAMDRKGTGELFF. The CDR3 region has the DNA TGCAGTGCTATGGATCGGAAAGGTACCGGGGAGCTGTTTTTT.

The chain uses TRBV20-1 and TRBJ2-5, with 12 bases lining up with TRBD1. This CDR3 has 14 residues. The germline V gene encodes CDR1 DFQATT and CDR2 SNEGSKA (reference sequence). Trimming removed 3 bases from V and 6 bases from J; junction bases left unmatched: 5. The CDR3 region is CSASPGQGAKTQYF. The CDR3 nucleotides read TGCAGTGCTAGCCCGGGACAGGGGGCAAAGACCCAGTACTTC.

This clonotype was recorded at least ten times. The chain is built from TRBV10-3 and TRBJ1-1; D ambiguous. V dropped 3 bases and J dropped 1 base, with 15 bases sitting between them. This CDR3 comprises 16 residues. Per the germline V gene, CDR1 is ENHRY and CDR2 is SYGVKD. The CDR3 spells CAISDLHADGNTEAFF. CDR3 nucleotide sequence: TGTGCCATCAGTGATCTACATGCCGACGGGAACACTGAAGCTTTCTTT.

This clonotype was seen at least ten times. The gene calls are TRBV20-1 and TRBJ2-7; perhaps D is TRBD1 or TRBD2 (5 bases each). Per germline, CDR1 DFQATT and CDR2 SNEGSKA (reference sequence). Trimming removed 0 bases at V and 4 bases at J, with 7 bases between. This CDR3 contains 12 residues. The CDR3, as DNA: TGCAGTGCTAGAGAGTGGGGGTACGAGCAGTACTTC. It yields the protein CSAREWGYEQYF.

V usage is TRBV12-3 or TRBV12-4 and J usage is TRBJ1-1; TRBD1 aligns across 9 bases. V shed 6 bases, J shed 1 base, and the junction held 6 bases outside the gene matches. The CDR3 extends over 15 amino acids. Written as DNA, the CDR3 is TGTGCCAGCAGCACCACAGGGGGCCCGAACACTGAAGCTTTCTTT. It is translated as CASSTTGGPNTEAFF.

This clonotype has at least ten counts. The chain links TRBV5-6 to TRBJ1-2; D gene unclear. Germline V gives CDR1 SGHDT, CDR2 YYEEEE. V was trimmed by 0 bases and J by 6 bases, leaving 3 bases between them. This CDR3 contains 11 residues. In nucleotides, the CDR3 is TGTGCCAGCAGCTTGGAGCATGGCTACACCTTC. Translation: CASSLEHGYTF.

The sample holds many counts of this clonotype. The genes are TRBV20-1 and TRBJ2-5, with TRBD2 matching 14 bases. CDR1 and CDR2 from the germline V gene are DFQATT and SNEGSKA (reference sequence). The CDR3 consists of 14 residues. The V gene end was trimmed by 6 bases and the J gene end by 5 bases; junction bases not matched to a gene: 5. The DNA of the CDR3 is TGCAGTGCAGGACTAGCGGGAGGTCTGGAGACCCAGTACTTC. As protein: CSAGLAGGLETQYF.